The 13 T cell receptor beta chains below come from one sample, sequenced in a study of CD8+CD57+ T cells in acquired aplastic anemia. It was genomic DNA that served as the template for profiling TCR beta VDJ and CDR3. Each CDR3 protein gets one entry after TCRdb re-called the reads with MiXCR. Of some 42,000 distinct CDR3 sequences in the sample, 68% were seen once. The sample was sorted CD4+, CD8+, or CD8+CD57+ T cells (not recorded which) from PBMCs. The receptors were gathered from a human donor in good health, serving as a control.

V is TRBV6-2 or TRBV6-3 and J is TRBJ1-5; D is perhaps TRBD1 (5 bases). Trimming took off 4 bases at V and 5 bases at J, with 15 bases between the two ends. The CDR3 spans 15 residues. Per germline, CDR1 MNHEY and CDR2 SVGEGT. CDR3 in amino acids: CASSSRTGEYQPQHF. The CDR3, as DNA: TGTGCCAGCAGTTCCAGGACGGGGGAGTATCAGCCCCAGCATTTT.

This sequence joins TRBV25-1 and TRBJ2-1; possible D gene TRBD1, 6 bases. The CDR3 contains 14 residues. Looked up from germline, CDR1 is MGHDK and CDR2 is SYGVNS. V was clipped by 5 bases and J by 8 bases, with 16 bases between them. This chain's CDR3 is CASSSTGTIDEQFF. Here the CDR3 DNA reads TGTGCCAGCAGTTCTACCGGGACAATTGATGAGCAGTTCTTC.

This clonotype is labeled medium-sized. The CDR3 protein is CSARDRDRGWGTEAFF. CDR3 sequence (DNA): TGCAGTGCTAGAGATCGTGACCGGGGCTGGGGCACTGAAGCTTTCTTT. The rearrangement uses TRBV20-1 and TRBJ1-1; weak D call: TRBD1 (5 bases). Germline values: CDR1 DFQATT, CDR2 SNEGSKA (reference sequence). This CDR3 has 16 amino acids. Deletions cut 0 bases from V and 4 bases from J, with 18 bases between.

The CDR3 nucleotides read TGTGCCAGCAGTGCCTGGCGAGGCTACACCTTC. Its protein product is CASSAWRGYTF. The V call is TRBV2, the J call TRBJ1-2; no reliable D call. Germline CDR1 SNHLY, CDR2 FYNNEI. This CDR3 has 11 residues. V was trimmed by 4 bases and J by 8 bases, leaving 8 bases between them.

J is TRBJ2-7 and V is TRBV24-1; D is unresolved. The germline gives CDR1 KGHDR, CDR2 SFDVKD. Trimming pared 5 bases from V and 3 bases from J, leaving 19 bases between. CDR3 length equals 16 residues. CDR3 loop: CATSGPSGGSVYEQYF. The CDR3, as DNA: TGTGCCACCAGTGGTCCTTCAGGCGGATCAGTCTACGAGCAGTACTTC.

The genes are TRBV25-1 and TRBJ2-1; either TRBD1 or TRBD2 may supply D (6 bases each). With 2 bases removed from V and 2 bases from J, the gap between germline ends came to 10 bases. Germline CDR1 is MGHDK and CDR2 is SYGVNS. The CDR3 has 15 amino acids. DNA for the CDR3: TGTGCCAGCAGTGAACTGGGGGGCACCTACAATGAGCAGTTCTTC. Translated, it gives CASSELGGTYNEQFF. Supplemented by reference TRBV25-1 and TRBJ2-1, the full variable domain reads EADIYQTPRYLVIGTGKKITLECSQTMGHDKMYWYQQDPGMELHLIHYSYGVNSTEKGDLSSESTVSRIRTEHFPLTLESARPSHTSQYLCASSELGGTYNEQFFGPGTRLTVL.

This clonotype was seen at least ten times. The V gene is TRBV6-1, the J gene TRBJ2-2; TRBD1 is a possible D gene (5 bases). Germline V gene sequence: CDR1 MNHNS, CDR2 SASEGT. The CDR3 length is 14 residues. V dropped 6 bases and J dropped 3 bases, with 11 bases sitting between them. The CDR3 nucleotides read TGTGCCAGCAGCCCGGACACTTACACCGGGGAGCTGTTTTTT. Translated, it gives CASSPDTYTGELFF.

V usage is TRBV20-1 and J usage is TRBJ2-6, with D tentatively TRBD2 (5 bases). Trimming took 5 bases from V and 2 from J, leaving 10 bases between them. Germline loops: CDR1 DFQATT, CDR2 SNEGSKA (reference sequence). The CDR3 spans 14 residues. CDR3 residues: CSAVLRAGANVLTF. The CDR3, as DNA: TGCAGTGCTGTCCTGCGGGCTGGGGCCAACGTCCTGACTTTC.

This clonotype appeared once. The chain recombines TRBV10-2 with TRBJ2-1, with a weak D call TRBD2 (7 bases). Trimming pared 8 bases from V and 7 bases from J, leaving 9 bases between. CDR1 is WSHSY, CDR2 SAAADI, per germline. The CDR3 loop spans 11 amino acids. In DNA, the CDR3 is TGCGCCAGCCGGGGGGCGAATGAGCAGTTCTTC. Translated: CASRGANEQFF.

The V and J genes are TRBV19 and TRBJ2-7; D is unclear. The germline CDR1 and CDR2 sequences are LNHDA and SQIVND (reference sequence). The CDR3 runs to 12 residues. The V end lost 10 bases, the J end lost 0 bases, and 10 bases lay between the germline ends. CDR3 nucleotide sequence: TGTGCCACCACATTGAACTCCTACGAGCAGTACTTC. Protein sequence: CATTLNSYEQYF. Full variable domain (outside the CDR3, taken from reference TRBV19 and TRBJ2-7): DGGITQSPKYLFRKEGQNVTLSCEQNLNHDAMYWYRQDPGQGLRLIYYSQIVNDFQKGDIAEGYSVSREKKESFPLTVTSAQKNPTAFYLCATTLNSYEQYFGPGTRLTVT.

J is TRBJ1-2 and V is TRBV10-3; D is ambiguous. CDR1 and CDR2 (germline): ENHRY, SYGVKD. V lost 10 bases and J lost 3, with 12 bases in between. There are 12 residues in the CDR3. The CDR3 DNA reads TGTGCCAGCTCGGATGGGGACTATGGCTACACCTTC. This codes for CASSDGDYGYTF.

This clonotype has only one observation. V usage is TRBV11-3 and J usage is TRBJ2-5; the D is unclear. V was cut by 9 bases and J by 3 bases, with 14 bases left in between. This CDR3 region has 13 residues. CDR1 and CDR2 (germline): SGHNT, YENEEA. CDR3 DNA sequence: TGTGCCAGTAGCAAGGCAGGAGAAGAGACCCAGTACTTC. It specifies CASSKAGEETQYF.

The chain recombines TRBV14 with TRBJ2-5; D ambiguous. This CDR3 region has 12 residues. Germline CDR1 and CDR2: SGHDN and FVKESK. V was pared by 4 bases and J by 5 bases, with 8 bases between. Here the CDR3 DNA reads TGTGCCAGCAGCCCTGTATGGGAGACCCAGTACTTC. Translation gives CASSPVWETQYF.